This record concerns one T cell receptor beta chain sequence. Germline values: CDR1 ENHRY, CDR2 SYGVKD. The CDR3 loop spans 16 amino acids. V was trimmed by 3 bases and J by 2 bases, leaving 16 bases between them. This sample is drawn from a study of blood T cell repertoires in COVID-19. The wider study: COVID-19 samples from acute and convalescent phases originated in the United States, Italy and Spain. In each case, the material was cDNA or gDNA derived from T cells, B-cell-depleted T cells, or PBMCs.

In the source study's methods: Estimated nucleated cell counts came from reference gene primer amplification. Using immunoSEQ multiplex PCR, the repertoire was profiled, and TCRdb retains in-frame clones only, with some absent. The D gene and trimming were derived from the DNA, and the V and J assignments and clone size from that table. Of about 65,000 clones in the sample, 80% to 90% were seen once. The chain has TRBV10-3 and TRBJ1-1; D unresolved. This clonotype was sampled from a man at least 80 years old with acute or convalescent COVID-19. Material: peripheral blood. CDR3 bases: TGTGCCATCAGTGATCGGGGTCGGGTCTCCAACACTGAAGCTTTCTTT. Protein sequence: CAISDRGRVSNTEAFF.